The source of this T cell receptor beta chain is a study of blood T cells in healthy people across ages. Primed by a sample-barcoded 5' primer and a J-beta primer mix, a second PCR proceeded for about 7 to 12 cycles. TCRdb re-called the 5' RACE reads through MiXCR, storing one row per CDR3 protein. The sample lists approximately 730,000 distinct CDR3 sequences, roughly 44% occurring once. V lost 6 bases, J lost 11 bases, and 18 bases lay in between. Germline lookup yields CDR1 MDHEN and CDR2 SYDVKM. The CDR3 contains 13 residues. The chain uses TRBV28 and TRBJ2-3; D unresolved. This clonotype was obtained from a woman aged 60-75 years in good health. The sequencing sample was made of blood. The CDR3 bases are TGTGCCAGCAGCCCCCTCGGACGCACGAGGCAGTATTTT. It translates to CASSPLGRTRQYF.